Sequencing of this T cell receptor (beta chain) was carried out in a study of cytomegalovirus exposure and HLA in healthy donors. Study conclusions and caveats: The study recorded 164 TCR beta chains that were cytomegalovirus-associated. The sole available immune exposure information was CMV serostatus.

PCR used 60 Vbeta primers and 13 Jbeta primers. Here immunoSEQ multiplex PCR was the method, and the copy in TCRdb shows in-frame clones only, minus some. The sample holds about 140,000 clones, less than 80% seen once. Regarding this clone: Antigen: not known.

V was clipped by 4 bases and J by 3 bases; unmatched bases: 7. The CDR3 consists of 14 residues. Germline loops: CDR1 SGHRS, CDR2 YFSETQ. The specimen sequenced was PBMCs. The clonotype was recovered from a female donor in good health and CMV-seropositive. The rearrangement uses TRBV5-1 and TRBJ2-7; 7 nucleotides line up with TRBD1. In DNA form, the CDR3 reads TGCGCCAGCAGCGGATCCGGGACAGTCTACGAGCAGTACTTC. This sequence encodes CASSGSGTVYEQYF.